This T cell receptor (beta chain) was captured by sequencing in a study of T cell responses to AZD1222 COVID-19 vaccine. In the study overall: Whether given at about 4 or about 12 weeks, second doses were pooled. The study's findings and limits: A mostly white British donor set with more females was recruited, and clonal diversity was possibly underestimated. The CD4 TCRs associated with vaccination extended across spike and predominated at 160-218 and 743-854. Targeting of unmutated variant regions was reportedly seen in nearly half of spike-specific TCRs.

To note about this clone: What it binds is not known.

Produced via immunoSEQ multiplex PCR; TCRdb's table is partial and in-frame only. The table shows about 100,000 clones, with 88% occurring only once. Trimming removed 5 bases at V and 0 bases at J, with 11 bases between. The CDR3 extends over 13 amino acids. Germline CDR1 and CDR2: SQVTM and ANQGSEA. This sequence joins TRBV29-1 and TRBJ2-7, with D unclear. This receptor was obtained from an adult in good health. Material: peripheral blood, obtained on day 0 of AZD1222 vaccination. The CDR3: CSVLGSSSYEQYF. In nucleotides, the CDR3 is TGCAGCGTTCTGGGCTCGAGCTCCTACGAGCAGTACTTC.